The T cell receptor (beta chain) under discussion was sequenced for a study of CD8+ T cells in alopecia areata. Overall study findings and caveats: Lesional scalp displayed greater clonality than normal scalp, most notably in alopecia totalis/universalis.

cDNA serving as the sequencing template came from extracted, reverse transcribed RNA. Clones were read by immunoSEQ multiplex PCR, and TCRdb kept only the in-frame ones, dropping some. Seen here are about 100,000 clones, 55% to 60% observed once, and the top ten hold 20% to 30%. The CDR3 loop spans 17 amino acids. The junction had 10 bases not matched to a gene; V was cut back by 3 bases and J by 0 bases. CDR1 and CDR2 (germline): SNHLY, FYNNEI. As regards this clone: The target antigen is unknown.

V usage is TRBV2 and J usage is TRBJ1-1; 7 positions agree with TRBD1. This clonotype originated in a human donor with alopecia areata. The sample was NKG2D-low CD8+ T cells sorted from blood. CDR3 nucleotides: TGTGCCAGCAGTGACCTGACAGGGAAAGGCGTGAACACTGAAGCTTTCTTT. It is translated as CASSDLTGKGVNTEAFF.